This T cell receptor beta chain is from a study of cytomegalovirus exposure and HLA in healthy donors. The study's findings and limits: Across HLA loci, a later analysis found differing TCR association rates, with DRB1 most and HLA-C fewest.

The PCR ran on 60 Vbeta and 13 Jbeta primers. Clones were read by immunoSEQ multiplex PCR, and TCRdb kept only the in-frame ones, dropping some. The sample shows 150,000 or so clones, roughly 80% of them seen only once. The CDR3 is 14 residues long. The V end lost 7 bases, the J end lost 7 bases, and 17 bases lay between the germline ends. Germline V CDR1 and CDR2: MDHEN, SYDVKM. As concerns this clone: Antigen: not known.

The sequenced material came from PBMCs. The chain recombines TRBV28 with TRBJ1-5; D is possibly TRBD1 (5 bases). The sequence came from a man between 18 and 35 years old in good health and CMV-seropositive. The CDR3 coding sequence is TGTGCCAGCACCTTAGGGGCCCTAGGCCAGCCCCAGCATTTT. It is translated as CASTLGALGQPQHF.